This TCR beta chain was profiled in a study of early T cells in non-severe SARS-CoV-2 infection. Looking at the study overall: Sequencing of bulk RNA from unsorted whole blood was done, without chain pairing. Study outcomes and limitations: VDJdb-based annotation leaned toward anti-spike CD8 responses and missed private and CD4 specificities.

The TCR library protocol was used to attach unique molecular identifiers. These identifiers were attached to individual cDNA molecules. Via MiXCR, TCRdb re-called the 5' RACE reads, giving one row per CDR3 protein. This table has more than 20,000 distinct CDR3 sequences, about 4.1% appearing once. This clonotype was observed many times. Its antigen is not known. Germline assignment: CDR1 MNHEY and CDR2 SMNVEV (reference sequence). V lost 4 bases and J lost 4, with 7 bases in between. The CDR3 sequence is 12 residues long. This TCR derives from an adult who was a healthcare worker with PCR-confirmed SARS-CoV-2 infection or an uninfected control (not recorded which). The chain has TRBV27 and TRBJ1-1, with D perhaps TRBD1 (5 bases). Sequencing was done on a sample of whole blood. This CDR3 is CASSSGGTEAFF. The CDR3, as DNA: TGTGCCAGCAGTTCCGGGGGCACTGAAGCTTTCTTT.